This T cell receptor (beta chain) came from a study of vaccination and CD4 T cells after COVID-19. Overall study context: All convalescent patients were nasal swab PCR positive for SARS-CoV-2; about 9 had mild and one severe disease.

The CDR3 has 15 residues. Germline-derived CDR1 and CDR2 are MNHNS and SASEGT. V was cut by 8 bases and J by 4 bases, with 15 bases left in between. A note on this clonotype: The antigen is unknown.

With the Oncomine TCR Beta short-read assay, DNA from cultured CD4+ T cells was sequenced. Genomic DNA was taken out of cultured CD4+ T cells by extraction. TCRdb itself ran the PCR reads through MiXCR, one entry per CDR3 protein. The sample lists 8,500 to 14,000 distinct CDR3 sequences; approximately 40% were seen once. Treatment: approximately nine-day PBMC culture with coronavirus spike peptide pools or control peptides (ViraFEST assay). The material sequenced was CD4+ T cells from blood, cultured in vitro. The origin of this receptor is a human donor who had recovered from COVID-19. The chain combines TRBV6-1 with TRBJ1-6, with D maybe TRBD1 (6 bases). The CDR3 protein is CASRGVRGYNSPLHF. The CDR3 nucleotides are TGTGCCAGCCGAGGGGTTAGGGGGTATAATTCACCCCTCCACTTT.